This T cell receptor (beta chain) was identified during a study of T-cell memory formation after mild COVID-19. Whole-study results and caveats: The study detected some responding clones in pre-infection memory, suggesting cross-reactive memory joined.

As regards this clonotype: Its antigen is as yet unknown.

The authors produced TCR alpha and TCR beta cDNA libraries with sample barcodes and UMIs by 5'RACE using constant-segment primers. TCRdb reanalysed the 5' RACE reads using MiXCR and keeps one entry per CDR3 protein. The top ten clones hold 22% of a sample with about 280,000 distinct CDR3 sequences, roughly 8% of them seen once. After removal of 2 bases from V and 8 bases from J, the junction contained 9 bases not matched to a gene. Per the germline V gene, CDR1 is SGHRS and CDR2 is YFSETQ. This CDR3 has 15 residues. The receptor was isolated from a man younger than 35 who had mild COVID-19 (a few samples of this study predate the infection). Cell type and time point are not known. The specimen was PBMCs or a T cell subset sorted from them (not recorded which). The chain employs TRBV5-1 and TRBJ2-1, with 8 bases fitting TRBD1. The DNA for the CDR3 is TGCGCCAGCAGCTTCACGACAGGGGCCTGGGATGAGCAGTTCTTC. Translated, it gives CASSFTTGAWDEQFF.